The 23 T cell receptor beta chains in this list originate from one sample, sequenced in a study of early T cells in non-severe SARS-CoV-2 infection. A single record per CDR3 protein comes from TCRdb applying MiXCR to the 5' RACE reads. This sample carries some 50,000 distinct CDR3 sequences, 8.5% to 10% of them seen once, and the ten largest clones take approximately 4%. The sample was whole blood, taken at baseline. All receptors derive from an adult who was a healthcare worker with PCR-confirmed SARS-CoV-2 infection or an uninfected control (not recorded which).

The CDR3 spells CASSLLSGRGGDTQYF. CDR3 nucleotides: TGTGCCAGCAGTCTCCTGAGCGGGCGCGGCGGAGATACGCAGTATTTT. The chain combines TRBV3-1 with TRBJ2-3; tentative D call: TRBD2 (6 bases). The V gene lost 6 bases and the J gene lost 5 bases, with 21 bases spanning the gap. CDR1 and CDR2 (germline): LGHDT, YNNKEL (reference sequence). The CDR3 consists of 16 residues.

The genes are TRBV6-1 and TRBJ1-2; D remains unclear. Germline CDR1 reads MNHNS; CDR2 reads SASEGT. Deletions cut 3 bases from V and 4 bases from J, with 6 bases between. This CDR3 region has 12 residues. The CDR3 DNA is TGTGCCAGCAGTGACGGGATCTATGGCTACACCTTC. Protein: CASSDGIYGYTF.

The chain has TRBV7-8 and TRBJ2-1; possible D gene TRBD1, 5 bases. The CDR3 consists of 15 residues. Germline V gene sequence: CDR1 SGHVS, CDR2 FQNEAQ. The V end lost 2 bases, the J end lost 3 bases, and 11 bases lay between the germline ends. CDR3 DNA: TGTGCCAGCAGCTTATGCAGGGCGAACTACAATGAGCAGTTCTTC. Its translation is CASSLCRANYNEQFF.

The V gene is TRBV29-1, the J gene TRBJ2-1, with a weak D call TRBD2 (6 bases). The CDR3 runs to 12 residues. Per germline, CDR1 SQVTM and CDR2 ANQGSEA. The V and J ends lost 8 bases and 7 bases respectively, with 15 bases between them. The DNA of the CDR3 is TGCAGCATACCAGCGGCGGGGAATGAGCAGTTCTTC. Translated: CSIPAAGNEQFF.

The CDR3 is CASSVASAGGPTDTQYF. CDR3 in DNA: TGTGCCAGCAGCGTAGCTTCCGCAGGTGGGCCCACAGATACGCAGTATTTT. This chain connects TRBV9 to TRBJ2-3; D call uncertain. The CDR3 sequence is 17 residues long. Looked up from germline, CDR1 is SGDLS and CDR2 is YYNGEE. V was shortened by 0 bases and J by 2 bases, with 16 bases between the two germline ends.

V usage is TRBV11-1 and J usage is TRBJ2-7; D ambiguous. The CDR3 consists of 13 residues. Trimming removed 5 bases at V and 6 bases at J, with 14 bases between. In germline, CDR1 is SGHAT, CDR2 FQDESV (reference sequence). Here the CDR3 reads CASSRMGRREQYF. The CDR3 coding sequence is TGTGCCAGCAGCCGCATGGGTAGACGCGAGCAGTACTTC.

The genes are TRBV7-9 and TRBJ2-7; a possible D gene is TRBD2 (6 bases). The CDR3 covers 14 residues. CDR1 and CDR2 (germline): SEHNR, FQNEAQ (reference sequence). V lost 5 bases and J lost 7, with 18 bases in between. The CDR3 protein is CASSRSGRLSEQYF. The CDR3 DNA reads as TGTGCCAGCAGCCGATCAGGGAGGTTGAGTGAGCAGTACTTC.

In its sample, this clonotype was seen a few times. The V gene is TRBV12-3 or TRBV12-4, the J gene TRBJ1-1; tentatively, D is TRBD1 (5 bases). The CDR3 is made up of 14 amino acids. With 3 bases removed from V and 7 bases from J, the gap between germline ends came to 15 bases. The CDR3 DNA sequence: TGTGCCAGCAGTTTGGGAATCGGGGGTGTTGAAGCTTTCTTT. Translation gives CASSLGIGGVEAFF.

The chain recombines TRBV2 with TRBJ2-5; a weak D match, TRBD2 (6 bases). CDR1 is SNHLY, CDR2 FYNNEI, per germline. CDR3 length: 15 residues. V was cut by 8 bases and J by 5 bases, with 21 bases left in between. The CDR3, as DNA: TGTGCCAGCGGGGGAGGCTATCCCTTGGCTGAGACCCAGTACTTC. Protein sequence: CASGGGYPLAETQYF.

This clonotype came up many times. The chain has TRBV6-5 and TRBJ2-5, with a possible D match to TRBD1 (6 bases). In germline, CDR1 is MNHEY, CDR2 SVGAGI. CDR3 length equals 16 residues. V dropped 2 bases and J dropped 5 bases, with 18 bases sitting between them. CDR3 amino acids: CASSYLYRQDRETQYF. DNA of the CDR3: TGTGCCAGCAGTTACCTCTATCGACAGGATCGGGAGACCCAGTACTTC.

This clonotype has just a few counts. The genes are TRBV6-1 and TRBJ2-7, with 7 nucleotides matching TRBD2. The CDR3 runs to 12 residues. J gave up 2 bases and V 8 bases, and 3 bases lay outside the gene matches. Germline CDR1 reads MNHNS; CDR2 reads SASEGT. The CDR3 is CASLAVPYEQYF. The CDR3 DNA sequence: TGTGCCAGCCTAGCGGTCCCCTACGAGCAGTACTTC.

The table lists this clonotype with many counts. The gene calls are TRBV6-4 and TRBJ2-3, with 8 bases identical to TRBD2. In germline, CDR1 is MRHNA, CDR2 SNTAGT. After removal of 3 bases from V and 1 base from J, the junction contained 0 bases not matched to a gene. The CDR3 extends over 14 amino acids. CDR3 loop: CASSEAGGTDTQYF. Written as DNA, the CDR3 is TGTGCCAGCAGTGAAGCGGGGGGCACAGATACGCAGTATTTT.

This chain joins TRBV6-2 or TRBV6-3 and TRBJ2-3; either TRBD1 or TRBD2 may fit D (5 bases each). CDR3 length: 16 residues. V dropped 1 base and J dropped 4 bases, with 15 bases sitting between them. Germline loops: CDR1 MNHEY, CDR2 SVGEGT. The CDR3: CASSYLWDDYADTQYF. The CDR3 DNA follows: TGTGCCAGCAGTTACTTGTGGGACGATTACGCAGATACGCAGTATTTT.

The chain has TRBV12-3 or TRBV12-4 and TRBJ2-7, with D maybe TRBD1 (5 bases). This CDR3 is built from 15 residues. The germline V and J ends were trimmed by 2 bases and 2 bases, with 13 bases remaining between them. The CDR3 loop is CASSLKGRSPYEQYF. The CDR3 coding sequence is TGTGCCAGCAGTTTAAAGGGGCGCAGTCCCTACGAGCAGTACTTC.

The J gene is TRBJ2-5, the V gene TRBV18; 14 nucleotides line up with TRBD2. The V segment lost 3 bases and the J segment 4 bases; nucleotides outside the gene matches: 1. The CDR3 is 15 amino acids. The germline V gene has CDR1 KGHSH and CDR2 LQKENI. The CDR3 is CASSPGTSGRETQYF. The CDR3 DNA reads as TGTGCCAGCTCACCTGGGACTAGCGGGAGAGAGACCCAGTACTTC.

The chain couples TRBV19 to TRBJ1-2; no firm D call. Trimming took 7 bases from V and 3 from J, leaving 12 bases between them. Germline V lookup: CDR1 LNHDA, CDR2 SQIVND (reference sequence). The CDR3 runs 13 residues. DNA for the CDR3: TGTGCCAGTACGAAGACACGGGACTATGGCTACACCTTC. Translated: CASTKTRDYGYTF.

This clonotype was detected ten times or more. The chain is built from TRBV6-5 and TRBJ2-4; 14 nucleotides line up with TRBD2. Germline lookup yields CDR1 MNHEY and CDR2 SVGAGI. The CDR3 runs 18 residues. The trim removed 6 bases at V and 1 base at J, leaving 8 bases unmatched. The CDR3 DNA is TGTGCCAGCAGGGGACTAGCGGGAGACCCCGGGGCCAAAAACATTCAGTACTTC. Its protein is CASRGLAGDPGAKNIQYF.

This clonotype came up a few times. V gene TRBV7-2 combines with J gene TRBJ1-2, with D possibly matching TRBD1 (5 bases). This CDR3 region has 16 residues. The germline V gene encodes CDR1 SGHTA and CDR2 FQGNSA. V dropped 0 bases and J dropped 8 bases, with 19 bases sitting between them. The chain's CDR3 is CASSLAVSSGQLGYTF. The CDR3 DNA sequence: TGTGCCAGCAGCTTAGCGGTTAGTTCAGGACAACTAGGCTACACCTTC.

This clonotype was counted at least ten times. The chain uses TRBV12-3 or TRBV12-4 and TRBJ2-4; a weak D match, TRBD2 (6 bases). The V and J ends lost 8 bases and 0 bases respectively, with 20 bases between them. The CDR3 loop spans 17 amino acids. The CDR3 spells CASATVGGGLAKNIQYF. The CDR3, as DNA: TGTGCCAGCGCGACTGTGGGGGGAGGATTAGCCAAAAACATTCAGTACTTC.

This clonotype has at least ten counts. V and J are TRBV19 and TRBJ2-2; D gene unclear. Germline CDR1 and CDR2: LNHDA and SQIVND (reference sequence). Trimming removed 7 bases at V and 3 bases at J, with 15 bases between. The CDR3 is 15 amino acids. The CDR3 DNA follows: TGTGCCAGTAACACACTCGGTGGTCACACCGGGGAGCTGTTTTTT. Its translation: CASNTLGGHTGELFF.

This clonotype was picked up many times. V and J are TRBV5-5 and TRBJ1-1; no clear D. With 1 base removed from V and 0 bases from J, the gap between germline ends came to 13 bases. Germline lookup yields CDR1 SGHKS and CDR2 YYEKEE (reference sequence). This CDR3 has 16 residues. The CDR3: CASSLWELPMNTEAFF. Written as DNA, the CDR3 is TGTGCCAGCAGCTTGTGGGAGTTGCCTATGAACACTGAAGCTTTCTTT.

This clonotype was counted only a few times. This chain uses TRBV2 with TRBJ1-6; D call uncertain. Germline loops: CDR1 SNHLY, CDR2 FYNNEI. The CDR3 contains 13 residues. V was trimmed by 4 bases and J by 12 bases, leaving 13 bases between them. The CDR3: CASSVGQSGPLHF. DNA of the CDR3: TGTGCCAGCAGTGTGGGTCAGTCCGGACCCCTCCACTTT.

The chain couples TRBV12-3 or TRBV12-4 to TRBJ1-1; no definite D call. V lost 3 bases and J 4 bases, leaving 12 bases between the germline ends. CDR3 length: 14 residues. The CDR3 region has the DNA TGTGCCAGCAGTTTGAGTCAGATTTCCACTGAAGCTTTCTTT. Its translation is CASSLSQISTEAFF.